These 19 T cell receptor beta chains originate from one sample sequenced in a study of glioma-infiltrating T cells after dendritic cell vaccination. Libraries were prepared by immunoSEQ multiplex PCR; TCRdb keeps only in-frame clonotypes and omits some of them. In the table there are 50,000 to 60,000 clones, roughly 80% of which are singletons. Time point noted: after dendritic cell vaccination, including at tumor progression/relapse. The input for sequencing was blood, taken after dendritic cell vaccination. The receptor set was obtained from a human donor with glioblastoma.

The rearrangement uses TRBV15 and TRBJ1-1; D perhaps matches TRBD1 (6 bases). CDR1 is LNHNV and CDR2 is YYDKDF in the germline V gene (reference sequence). The CDR3 extends over 14 amino acids. Trimming left V 2 bases short and J 3 bases short, with 10 bases between. CDR3 in amino acids: CATSRFTGYTEAFF. In DNA, the CDR3 is TGTGCCACCAGCAGATTTACAGGGTACACTGAAGCTTTCTTT. The complete variable domain, with remaining parts taken from reference TRBV15 and TRBJ1-1, reads DAMVIQNPRYQVTQFGKPVTLSCSQTLNHNVMYWYQQKSSQAPKLLFHYYDKDFNNEADTPDNFQSRRPNTSFCFLDIRSPGLGDTAMYLCATSRFTGYTEAFFGQGTRLTVV.

This chain links TRBV5-1 with TRBJ1-1; possible D gene TRBD1, 5 bases. The V and J ends lost 3 bases and 1 base respectively, with 10 bases between them. The CDR3 has 14 residues. The germline V gene has CDR1 SGHRS and CDR2 YFSETQ. The CDR3 coding sequence is TGCGCCAGCAGCTACCCAGGACAGAACACTGAAGCTTTCTTT. Encoded protein: CASSYPGQNTEAFF.

The chain joins TRBV29-1 to TRBJ2-3; TRBD2 is a possible D gene (5 bases). This CDR3 is built from 13 residues. Germline V lookup: CDR1 SQVTM, CDR2 ANQGSEA. V was shortened by 1 base and J by 6 bases, with 11 bases between the two germline ends. The CDR3 sequence is CSVEGRGGDTQYF. CDR3 nucleotide sequence: TGCAGCGTTGAAGGCCGTGGAGGTGATACGCAGTATTTT.

The gene calls are TRBV2 and TRBJ2-3, with TRBD2 as a possible D gene (5 bases). CDR1 and CDR2 from the germline V gene are SNHLY and FYNNEI. This CDR3 has 15 amino acids. The ends were cut back, 7 bases at V and 0 bases at J, with 14 bases in the middle. In DNA, the CDR3 is TGTGCCAGCATTAGGGCTAGCTCTAGCACAGATACGCAGTATTTT. Its protein is CASIRASSSTDTQYF.

This clone was recorded at least ten times. This sequence joins TRBV19 and TRBJ1-2; 7 positions agree with TRBD1. The CDR3 loop spans 15 amino acids. The germline gives CDR1 LNHDA, CDR2 SQIVND (reference sequence). With 1 base clipped from V and 4 bases from J, the junction kept 6 bases outside the gene matches. The CDR3 region is CASSIASGQSYGYTF. The CDR3 nucleotides are TGTGCCAGTAGTATAGCATCGGGACAGAGCTATGGCTACACCTTC.

V is TRBV7-6 and J is TRBJ2-2, with 8 bases aligning to TRBD2. The CDR3 covers 20 residues. V lost 3 bases, J lost 0 bases, and 15 bases stayed unmatched. Germline lookup yields CDR1 SGHVS and CDR2 FNYEAQ. Here the CDR3 reads CASSLYLKRGSASNTGELFF. The CDR3 nucleotides are TGTGCCAGCAGCTTGTATCTGAAGCGGGGGTCGGCTTCGAACACCGGGGAGCTGTTTTTT.

This chain uses TRBV7-2 with TRBJ1-2; possible D gene TRBD1, 5 bases. V dropped 7 bases and J dropped 4 bases, with 19 bases sitting between them. The CDR3 sequence is 15 residues long. Germline CDR1 is SGHTA and CDR2 is FQGNSA. CDR3 sequence reads: CASINTQGLGYGYTF. DNA of the CDR3: TGTGCCAGCATCAATACCCAGGGTCTGGGCTATGGCTACACCTTC. Looking up the rest from reference TRBV7-2 and TRBJ1-2 gives the full variable domain: GAGVSQSPSNKVTEKGKDVELRCDPISGHTALYWYRQSLGQGLEFLIYFQGNSAPDKSGLPSDRFSAERTGGSVSTLTIQRTQQEDSAVYLCASINTQGLGYGYTFGSGTRLTVV.

The chain joins TRBV7-9 to TRBJ2-3, with 12 bases aligning to TRBD2. CDR1 is SEHNR, CDR2 FQNEAQ, per germline (reference sequence). V trimming: 5 bases; J trimming: 2 bases; junction bases outside the gene matches: 5. This CDR3 spans 16 amino acids. CDR3 nucleotide sequence: TGTGCCAGCAGCCCTCTAGCGGGGGGGGCCACAGATACGCAGTATTTT. Protein product: CASSPLAGGATDTQYF.

V gene TRBV25-1 combines with J gene TRBJ2-7; D remains ambiguous. Germline CDR1 is MGHDK and CDR2 is SYGVNS. The CDR3 covers 14 residues. V was trimmed by 1 base and J by 5 bases, leaving 12 bases between them. CDR3 amino acids: CASSEFGSSDEQYF. The CDR3 bases are TGTGCCAGCAGTGAATTTGGTAGTTCTGACGAGCAGTACTTC.

Comments on this clone: At one boundary the junction diverges from the germline segment, which might be a read error. This rearrangement joins TRBV7-7 to TRBJ2-7; 7 bases fit TRBD2. Per the germline V gene, CDR1 is SSHAT and CDR2 is FNYEAQ (reference sequence). CDR3 size: 13 residues. CDR3 DNA: TGTGCTAGCAGTCTTGACGCGGGGGACGAGCAGTACTTC. It yields the protein CASSLDAGDEQYF.

This clone has only one observation. This chain connects TRBV5-4 to TRBJ1-6; maybe TRBD1 (5 bases). From germline, CDR1 is SGHNT and CDR2 YYREEE (reference sequence). Trimming removed 4 bases at V and 4 bases at J, with 15 bases between. CDR3 length equals 16 residues. This CDR3 is CASSKGPGLYNSPLHF. In DNA form, the CDR3 reads TGTGCCAGCAGCAAGGGACCGGGACTGTATAATTCACCCCTCCACTTT. The complete variable domain, with remaining parts taken from reference TRBV5-4 and TRBJ1-6, reads ETGVTQSPTHLIKTRGQQVTLRCSSQSGHNTVSWYQQALGQGPQFIFQYYREEENGRGNFPPRFSGLQFPNYSSELNVNALELDDSALYLCASSKGPGLYNSPLHFGNGTRLTVT.

V and J are TRBV4-3 and TRBJ2-3; 12 positions agree with TRBD2. Germline values: CDR1 LGHNA, CDR2 YSLEER. The CDR3 has 16 residues. J lost 0 bases, V lost 4 bases, and 2 bases had no gene match. This CDR3 reads CASSLGLAGSTDTQYF. The CDR3, as DNA: TGCGCCAGCAGCCTCGGACTAGCGGGGAGCACAGATACGCAGTATTTT.

The chain couples TRBV7-9 to TRBJ1-1, with a possible D match to TRBD1 (6 bases). The CDR3 spans 14 residues. Trimming took off 3 bases at V and 3 bases at J, with 11 bases between the two ends. Germline-derived CDR1 and CDR2 are SEHNR and FQNEAQ (reference sequence). Written as DNA, the CDR3 is TGTGCCAGCAGCTTTTGGACAGAAGACACTGAAGCTTTCTTT. Translation: CASSFWTEDTEAFF.

V usage is TRBV19 and J usage is TRBJ2-5, with D hard to call. The CDR3 has 13 residues. The germline CDR1 and CDR2 sequences are LNHDA and SQIVND (reference sequence). V was trimmed by 5 bases and J by 1 base, leaving 8 bases between them. The CDR3 loop reads CASSPRGQETQYF. CDR3 DNA: TGTGCCAGTAGTCCCCGAGGCCAAGAGACCCAGTACTTC.

The V gene is TRBV15, the J gene TRBJ2-7; no definite D call. Germline CDR1 reads LNHNV; CDR2 reads YYDKDF (reference sequence). This CDR3 spans 15 amino acids. Trimming cost V 5 bases and J 0 bases, with 14 bases left between them. The CDR3: CATSAVRQISYEQYF. The CDR3 DNA sequence: TGTGCCACCAGCGCCGTGCGGCAGATCTCCTACGAGCAGTACTTC.

V usage is TRBV30 and J usage is TRBJ1-2, with TRBD1 matching 7 bases. CDR1 and CDR2 (germline): GTSNPN, SVGIG (reference sequence). V lost 0 bases, J lost 7 bases, and 8 bases stayed unmatched. The CDR3 consists of 14 residues. Here the CDR3 reads CAWSVSRGLSGYTF. For the CDR3, the DNA is TGTGCCTGGAGTGTTAGTAGGGGGCTAAGTGGCTACACCTTC.

The chain combines TRBV7-6 with TRBJ2-3, with 8 bases fitting TRBD1. The germline V gene has CDR1 SGHVS and CDR2 FNYEAQ. V gave up 9 bases and J gave up 3 bases; unmatched junction bases: 5. The length of the CDR3 is 13 residues. In DNA form, the CDR3 reads TGTGCCAGTACCCGACAGGGGACAGATACGCAGTATTTT. This encodes CASTRQGTDTQYF.

This clone was counted a single time. The rearrangement uses TRBV19 and TRBJ2-1, with D hard to call. The CDR3 consists of 14 residues. Trimming left V 3 bases short and J 0 bases short, with 6 bases between. Looked up from germline, CDR1 is LNHDA and CDR2 is SQIVND (reference sequence). The CDR3 protein is CASSIVSSYNEQFF. CDR3 DNA: TGTGCCAGTAGTATCGTGAGCTCCTACAATGAGCAGTTCTTC.

This clone was found once. J is TRBJ1-1 and V is TRBV30; D unclear. Germline V gene sequence: CDR1 GTSNPN, CDR2 SVGIG (reference sequence). CDR3 size: 15 residues. Deletions cut 3 bases from V and 4 bases from J, with 18 bases between. The CDR3 spells CAWRGGVRGGTEAFF. CDR3 DNA: TGTGCCTGGAGAGGAGGAGTCCGAGGAGGCACTGAAGCTTTCTTT.